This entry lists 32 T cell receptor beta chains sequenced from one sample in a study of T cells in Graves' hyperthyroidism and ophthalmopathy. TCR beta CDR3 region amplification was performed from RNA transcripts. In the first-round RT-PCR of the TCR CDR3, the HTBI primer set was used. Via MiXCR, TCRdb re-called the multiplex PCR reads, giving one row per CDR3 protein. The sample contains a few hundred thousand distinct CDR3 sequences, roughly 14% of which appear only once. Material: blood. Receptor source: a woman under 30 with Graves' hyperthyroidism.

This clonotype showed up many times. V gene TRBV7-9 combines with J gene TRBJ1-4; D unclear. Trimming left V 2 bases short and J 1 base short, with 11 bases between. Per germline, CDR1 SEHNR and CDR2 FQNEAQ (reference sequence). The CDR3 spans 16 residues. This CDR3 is CASSLYWNGTNEKLFF. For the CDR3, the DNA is TGTGCCAGCAGCTTATACTGGAATGGAACTAATGAAAAACTGTTTTTT.

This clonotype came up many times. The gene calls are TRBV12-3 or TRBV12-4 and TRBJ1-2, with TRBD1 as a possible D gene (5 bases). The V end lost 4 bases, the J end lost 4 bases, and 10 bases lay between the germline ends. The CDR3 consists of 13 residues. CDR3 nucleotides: TGTGCCAGCAGTTATAGAGGGGCCTATGGCTACACCTTC. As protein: CASSYRGAYGYTF.

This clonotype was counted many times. The CDR3 region is CAISGGLAGGHEQFF. The CDR3 DNA is TGTGCCATCAGTGGGGGACTAGCGGGAGGACATGAGCAGTTCTTC. The V call is TRBV10-3, the J call TRBJ2-1; 15 bases are shared with TRBD2. This CDR3 spans 15 amino acids. V was clipped by 4 bases and J by 8 bases; unmatched bases: 3. From germline, CDR1 is ENHRY and CDR2 SYGVKD.

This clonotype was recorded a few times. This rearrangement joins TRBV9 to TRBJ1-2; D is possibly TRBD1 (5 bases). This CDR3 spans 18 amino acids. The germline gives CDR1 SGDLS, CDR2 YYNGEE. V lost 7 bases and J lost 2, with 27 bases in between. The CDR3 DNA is TGTGCCAGCGGCCCGACGGGACTCAACTCCCCTAGCAACTATGGCTACACCTTC. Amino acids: CASGPTGLNSPSNYGYTF.

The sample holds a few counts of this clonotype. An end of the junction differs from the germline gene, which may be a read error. CDR3 in amino acids: CASSLATNYGHTF. The CDR3 DNA follows: TGTGCCAGCAGCTTAGCGACTAACTATGGCCACACCTTC. The chain has TRBV7-9 and TRBJ1-2; no reliable D call. CDR3 length: 13 amino acids. From germline, CDR1 is SEHNR and CDR2 FQNEAQ (reference sequence).

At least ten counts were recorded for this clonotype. CDR3 sequence reads: CASNLGRGGPYNEQFF. The CDR3, as DNA: TGTGCCAGCAACCTTGGACGAGGGGGCCCCTACAATGAGCAGTTCTTC. The V gene is TRBV2, the J gene TRBJ2-1; 7 bases map to TRBD1. Germline V CDR1 and CDR2: SNHLY, FYNNEI. Trimming removed 7 bases from V and 2 bases from J; junction bases left unmatched: 11. The CDR3 extends over 16 amino acids.

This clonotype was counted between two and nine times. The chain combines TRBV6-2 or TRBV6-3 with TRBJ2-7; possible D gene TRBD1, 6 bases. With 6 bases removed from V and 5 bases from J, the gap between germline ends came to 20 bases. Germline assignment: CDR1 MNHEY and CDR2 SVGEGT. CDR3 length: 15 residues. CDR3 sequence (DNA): TGTGCCAGCAGCCCCGGGACATGGGGCAGAAACGAGCAGTACTTC. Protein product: CASSPGTWGRNEQYF.

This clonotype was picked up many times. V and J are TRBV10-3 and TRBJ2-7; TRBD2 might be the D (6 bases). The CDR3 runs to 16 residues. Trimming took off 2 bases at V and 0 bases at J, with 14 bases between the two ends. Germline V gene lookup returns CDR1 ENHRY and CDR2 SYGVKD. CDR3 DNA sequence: TGTGCCATCAGTGAGCTGAGAGGGACTTACTCCTACGAGCAGTACTTC. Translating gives CAISELRGTYSYEQYF.

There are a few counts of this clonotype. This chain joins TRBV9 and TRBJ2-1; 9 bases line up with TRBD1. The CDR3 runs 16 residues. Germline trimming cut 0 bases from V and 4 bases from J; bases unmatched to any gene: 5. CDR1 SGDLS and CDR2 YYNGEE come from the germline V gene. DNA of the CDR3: TGTGCCAGCAGCGTAGGGGACAGGGTAGGGTACAATGAGCAGTTCTTC. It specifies CASSVGDRVGYNEQFF.

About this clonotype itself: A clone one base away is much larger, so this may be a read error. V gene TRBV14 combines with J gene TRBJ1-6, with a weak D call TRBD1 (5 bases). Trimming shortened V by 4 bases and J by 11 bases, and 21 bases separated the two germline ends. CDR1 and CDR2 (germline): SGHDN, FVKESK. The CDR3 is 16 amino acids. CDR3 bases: TGTGCCAGCAGCCCTTACGCCCAGGGAGCGAATCCACCCCTCCACTTT. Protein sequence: CASSPYAQGANPPLHF.

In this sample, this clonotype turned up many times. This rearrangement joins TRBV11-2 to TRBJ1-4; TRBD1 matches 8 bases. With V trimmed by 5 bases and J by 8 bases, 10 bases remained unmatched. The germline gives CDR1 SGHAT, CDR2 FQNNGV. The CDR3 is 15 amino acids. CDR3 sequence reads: CASSGQGARGEKLFF. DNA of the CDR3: TGTGCCAGCAGCGGGCAGGGGGCGCGAGGGGAAAAACTGTTTTTT.

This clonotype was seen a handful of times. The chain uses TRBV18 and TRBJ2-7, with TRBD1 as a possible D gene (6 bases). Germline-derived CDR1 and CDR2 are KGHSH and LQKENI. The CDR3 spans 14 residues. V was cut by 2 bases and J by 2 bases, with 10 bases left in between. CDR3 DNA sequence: TGTGCCAGCTCACCAAACAGGGAGCCCTACGAGCAGTACTTC. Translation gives CASSPNREPYEQYF.

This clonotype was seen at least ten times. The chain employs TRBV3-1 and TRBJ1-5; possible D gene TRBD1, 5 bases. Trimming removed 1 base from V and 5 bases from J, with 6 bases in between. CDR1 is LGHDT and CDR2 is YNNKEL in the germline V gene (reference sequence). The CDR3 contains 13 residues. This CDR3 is CASSQAGHQPQHF. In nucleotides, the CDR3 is TGTGCCAGCAGCCAAGCGGGGCATCAGCCCCAGCATTTT.

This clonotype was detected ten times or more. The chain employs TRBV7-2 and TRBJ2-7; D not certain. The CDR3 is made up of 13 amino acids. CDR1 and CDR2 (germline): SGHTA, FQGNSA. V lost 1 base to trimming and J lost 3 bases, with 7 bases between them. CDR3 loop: CASSLGVSYEQYF. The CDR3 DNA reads TGTGCCAGCAGCTTAGGAGTAAGCTACGAGCAGTACTTC. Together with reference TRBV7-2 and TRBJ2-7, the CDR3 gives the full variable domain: GAGVSQSPSNKVTEKGKDVELRCDPISGHTALYWYRQSLGQGLEFLIYFQGNSAPDKSGLPSDRFSAERTGGSVSTLTIQRTQQEDSAVYLCASSLGVSYEQYFGPGTRLTVT.

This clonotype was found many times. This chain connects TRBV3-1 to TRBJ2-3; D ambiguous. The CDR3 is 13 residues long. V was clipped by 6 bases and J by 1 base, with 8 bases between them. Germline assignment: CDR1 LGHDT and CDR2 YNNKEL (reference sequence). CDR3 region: CASSTFGTDTQYF. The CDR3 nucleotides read TGTGCCAGCAGTACATTCGGCACAGATACGCAGTATTTT.

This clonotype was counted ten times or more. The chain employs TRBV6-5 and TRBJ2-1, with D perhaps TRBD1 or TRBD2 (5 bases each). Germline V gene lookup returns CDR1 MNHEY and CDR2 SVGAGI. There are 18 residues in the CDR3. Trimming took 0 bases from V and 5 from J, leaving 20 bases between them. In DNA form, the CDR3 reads TGTGCCAGCAGTTACTCGCGCCCTACGGGGCGCGGCAACAATGAGCAGTTCTTC. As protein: CASSYSRPTGRGNNEQFF.

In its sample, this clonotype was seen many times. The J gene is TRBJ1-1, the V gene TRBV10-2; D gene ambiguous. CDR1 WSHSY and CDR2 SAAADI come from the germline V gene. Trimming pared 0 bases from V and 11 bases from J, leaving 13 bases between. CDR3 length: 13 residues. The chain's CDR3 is CASSESGPQAAFF. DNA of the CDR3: TGCGCCAGCAGTGAGTCAGGGCCGCAGGCCGCTTTCTTT.

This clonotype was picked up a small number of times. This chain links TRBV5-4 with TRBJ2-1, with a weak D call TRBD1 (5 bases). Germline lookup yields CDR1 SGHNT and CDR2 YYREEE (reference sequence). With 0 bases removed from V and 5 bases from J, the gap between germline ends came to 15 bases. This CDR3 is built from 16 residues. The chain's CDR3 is CASSLENIDSHNEQFF. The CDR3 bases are TGTGCCAGCAGCTTGGAAAACATTGACAGCCACAATGAGCAGTTCTTC.

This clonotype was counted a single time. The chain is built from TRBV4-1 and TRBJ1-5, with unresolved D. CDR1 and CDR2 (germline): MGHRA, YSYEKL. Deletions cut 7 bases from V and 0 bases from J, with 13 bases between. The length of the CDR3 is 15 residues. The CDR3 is CASKPRDYSNQPQHF. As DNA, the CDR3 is TGCGCCAGCAAACCTCGGGATTATAGCAATCAGCCCCAGCATTTT.

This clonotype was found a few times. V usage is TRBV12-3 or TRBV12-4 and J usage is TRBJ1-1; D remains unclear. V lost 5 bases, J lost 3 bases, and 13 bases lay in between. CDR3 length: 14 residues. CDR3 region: CASSPARSDTEAFF. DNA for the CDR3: TGTGCCAGCAGTCCAGCGCGCTCTGACACTGAAGCTTTCTTT.

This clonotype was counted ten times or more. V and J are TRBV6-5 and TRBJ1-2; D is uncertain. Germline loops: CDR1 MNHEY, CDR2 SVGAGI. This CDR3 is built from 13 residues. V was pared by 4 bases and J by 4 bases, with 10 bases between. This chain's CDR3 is CASSFSPAYGYTF. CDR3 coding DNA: TGTGCCAGCAGTTTTTCACCCGCCTATGGCTACACCTTC.

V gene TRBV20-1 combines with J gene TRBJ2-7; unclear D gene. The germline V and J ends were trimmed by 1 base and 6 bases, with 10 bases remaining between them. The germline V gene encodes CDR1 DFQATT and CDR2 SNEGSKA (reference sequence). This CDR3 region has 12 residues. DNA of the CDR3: TGCAGTGCTAGAGCTAGTAAAGGCGAGCAGTACTTC. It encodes CSARASKGEQYF.

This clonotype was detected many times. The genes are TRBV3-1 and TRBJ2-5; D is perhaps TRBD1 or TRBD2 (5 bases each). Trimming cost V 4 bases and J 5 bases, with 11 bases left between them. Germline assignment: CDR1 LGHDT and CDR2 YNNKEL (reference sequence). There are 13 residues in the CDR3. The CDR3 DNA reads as TGTGCCAGCAGCCGAGGGGTGGGGGAGACCCAGTACTTC. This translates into CASSRGVGETQYF.

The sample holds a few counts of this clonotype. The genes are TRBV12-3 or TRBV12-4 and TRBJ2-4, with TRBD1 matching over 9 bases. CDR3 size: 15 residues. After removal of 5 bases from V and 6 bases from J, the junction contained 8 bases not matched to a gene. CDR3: CASSRAGTGINIQYF. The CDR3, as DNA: TGTGCCAGCAGTAGAGCCGGGACAGGGATAAACATTCAGTACTTC.

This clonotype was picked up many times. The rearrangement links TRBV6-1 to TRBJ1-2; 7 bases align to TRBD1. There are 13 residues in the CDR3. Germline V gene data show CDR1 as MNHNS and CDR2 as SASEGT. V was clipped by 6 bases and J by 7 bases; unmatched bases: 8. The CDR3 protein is CASSADRAGGYTF. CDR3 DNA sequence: TGTGCCAGCAGCGCCGACAGGGCGGGTGGCTACACCTTC.

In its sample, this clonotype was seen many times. The CDR3 reads CASTPSGPNYGYTF. CDR3 DNA: TGTGCCAGCACCCCTTCCGGACCTAACTATGGCTACACCTTC. The rearrangement links TRBV5-8 to TRBJ1-2; D is ambiguous. Germline CDR1 SGHTS, CDR2 YDEGEE. Trimming shortened V by 6 bases and J by 0 bases, and 12 bases separated the two germline ends. This CDR3 spans 14 amino acids.

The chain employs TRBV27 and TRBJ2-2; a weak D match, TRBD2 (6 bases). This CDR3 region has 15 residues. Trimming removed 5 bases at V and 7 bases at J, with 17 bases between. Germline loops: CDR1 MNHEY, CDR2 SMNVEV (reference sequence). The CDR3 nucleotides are TGTGCCAGCAGTCCCGATCCCCGGGGGTTCGGGGAGCTGTTTTTT. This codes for CASSPDPRGFGELFF.

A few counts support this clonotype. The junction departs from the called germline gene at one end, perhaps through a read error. CDR3 bases: TGCGCCAGCAGATTGGGCTTAGATACGCAGTATTTT. Protein: CASRLGLDTQYF. This rearrangement joins TRBV5-1 to TRBJ2-3, with no clear D. This CDR3 contains 12 residues. Germline CDR1 is SGHRS and CDR2 is YFSETQ.

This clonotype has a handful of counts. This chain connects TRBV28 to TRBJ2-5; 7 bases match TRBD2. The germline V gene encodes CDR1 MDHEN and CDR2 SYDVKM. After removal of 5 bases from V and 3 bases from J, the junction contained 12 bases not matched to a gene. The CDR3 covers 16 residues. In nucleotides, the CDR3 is TGTGCCAGCAGTGGGGGTGGGGGGGGGACCAAAGAGACCCAGTACTTC. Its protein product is CASSGGGGGTKETQYF.

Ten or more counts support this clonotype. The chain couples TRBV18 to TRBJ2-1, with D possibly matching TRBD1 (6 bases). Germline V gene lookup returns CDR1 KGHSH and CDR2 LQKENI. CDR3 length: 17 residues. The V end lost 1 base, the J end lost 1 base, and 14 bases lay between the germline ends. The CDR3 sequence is CASSPLQGRGSYNEQFF. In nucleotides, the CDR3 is TGTGCCAGCTCACCACTACAGGGAAGGGGATCCTACAATGAGCAGTTCTTC.

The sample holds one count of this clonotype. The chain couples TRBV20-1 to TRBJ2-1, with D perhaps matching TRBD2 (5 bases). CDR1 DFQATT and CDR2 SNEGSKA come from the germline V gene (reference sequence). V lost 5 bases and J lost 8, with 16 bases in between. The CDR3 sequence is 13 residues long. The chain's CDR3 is CSAEYAGSDEQFF. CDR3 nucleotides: TGCAGTGCTGAATACGCGGGCTCCGATGAGCAGTTCTTC.

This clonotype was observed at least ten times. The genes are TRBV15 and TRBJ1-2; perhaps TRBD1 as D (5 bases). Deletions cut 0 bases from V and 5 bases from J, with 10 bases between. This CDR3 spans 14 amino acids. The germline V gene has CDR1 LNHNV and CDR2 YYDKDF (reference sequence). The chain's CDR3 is CATSRDRGAYGYTF. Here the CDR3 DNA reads TGTGCCACCAGCAGAGATCGAGGGGCTTATGGCTACACCTTC.